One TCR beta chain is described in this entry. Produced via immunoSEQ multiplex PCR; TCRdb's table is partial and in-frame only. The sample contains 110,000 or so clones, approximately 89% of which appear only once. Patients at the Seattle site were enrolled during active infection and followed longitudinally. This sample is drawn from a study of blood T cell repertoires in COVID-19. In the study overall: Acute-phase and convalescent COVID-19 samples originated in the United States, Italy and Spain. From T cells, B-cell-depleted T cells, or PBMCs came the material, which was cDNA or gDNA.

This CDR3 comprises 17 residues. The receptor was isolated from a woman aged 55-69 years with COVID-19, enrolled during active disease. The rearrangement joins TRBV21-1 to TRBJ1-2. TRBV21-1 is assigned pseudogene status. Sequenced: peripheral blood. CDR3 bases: TGTGCCAGCACCGGCCGGGGGGCTGGGCCTGGGAACTATGGCTACACCTTC. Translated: CASTGRGAGPGNYGYTF.